The 20 T cell receptor beta chains listed next were all sequenced from one sample in a study of cytomegalovirus exposure and HLA in healthy donors. It was with 60 Vbeta and 13 Jbeta primers that the PCR ran. Generated by immunoSEQ multiplex PCR, the TCRdb table keeps only in-frame clones and is missing some. The sample shows about 220,000 clones, over 80% of them seen only once. Input material: PBMCs. These receptors originate from a man aged 35-49 years in good health and CMV-seropositive.

The rearrangement joins TRBV18 to TRBJ2-7, with 8 bases aligning to TRBD2. Germline-derived CDR1 and CDR2 are KGHSH and LQKENI. The CDR3 extends over 15 amino acids. The V gene end was trimmed by 3 bases and the J gene end by 2 bases; junction bases not matched to a gene: 6. CDR3 sequence (DNA): TGTGCCAGCTCACCGGGGTCCGGGAGGGCCTACGAGCAGTACGTC. Protein sequence: CASSPGSGRAYEQYV.

This sequence joins TRBV5-4 and TRBJ2-3, with 8 bases matching TRBD2. Germline assignment: CDR1 SGHNT and CDR2 YYREEE (reference sequence). The CDR3 loop spans 14 amino acids. V trimming: 4 bases; J trimming: 3 bases; junction bases outside the gene matches: 4. This chain's CDR3 is CASSPLAETDTQYF. The CDR3 DNA is TGTGCCAGCAGCCCACTAGCGGAGACAGATACGCAGTATTTT.

This clone showed up just a few times. V and J are TRBV7-9 and TRBJ1-1; D is undetermined. The germline V and J ends were trimmed by 4 bases and 3 bases, with 6 bases remaining between them. Germline values: CDR1 SEHNR, CDR2 FQNEAQ (reference sequence). The CDR3 covers 12 residues. CDR3 protein: CASSSLDTEAFF. CDR3 coding DNA: TGTGCCAGCAGCTCCCTAGACACTGAAGCTTTCTTT.

V and J are TRBV4-1 and TRBJ2-3, with D tentatively TRBD2 (7 bases). The CDR3 has 14 amino acids. Germline CDR1 and CDR2: MGHRA and YSYEKL. V dropped 8 bases and J dropped 3 bases, with 15 bases sitting between them. For the CDR3, the DNA is TGCGCCAGCTCCACTGGGGGGGCAACAGATACGCAGTATTTT. It is translated as CASSTGGATDTQYF.

The chain uses TRBV2 and TRBJ2-7; TRBD1 agrees at 9 bases. The CDR3 runs 15 residues. Looked up from germline, CDR1 is SNHLY and CDR2 is FYNNEI. The junction had 8 bases not matched to a gene; V was cut back by 5 bases and J by 3 bases. DNA for the CDR3: TGTGCCAGCAGTCAACTGACAGGGGGAAGCTACGAGCAGTACTTC. Amino acid sequence: CASSQLTGGSYEQYF.

The gene calls are TRBV29-1 and TRBJ2-4; D perhaps matches TRBD2 (5 bases). Looked up from germline, CDR1 is SQVTM and CDR2 is ANQGSEA. The V gene lost 3 bases and the J gene lost 6 bases, with 9 bases spanning the gap. The CDR3 length is 12 residues. The CDR3 coding sequence is TGCAGCGTTGACGAGGGTCCAAACATTCAGTACTTC. The encoded protein is CSVDEGPNIQYF.

This clone has only one observation. This sequence joins TRBV6-1 and TRBJ1-1; D is perhaps TRBD1 (5 bases). Germline CDR1 MNHNS, CDR2 SASEGT. This CDR3 is built from 15 residues. With 5 bases removed from V and 3 bases from J, the gap between germline ends came to 16 bases. The CDR3 DNA is TGTGCCAGCAGTACCCATGGAGGGGTATACACTGAAGCTTTCTTT. Amino acid sequence: CASSTHGGVYTEAFF.

V is TRBV5-4 and J is TRBJ1-1; 8 nucleotides line up with TRBD1. V trimming: 4 bases; J trimming: 3 bases; junction bases outside the gene matches: 5. Germline V gives CDR1 SGHNT, CDR2 YYREEE (reference sequence). This CDR3 contains 14 residues. The CDR3 DNA reads TGTGCCAGCAGCAAGGACAGGGCGGACACTGAAGCTTTCTTT. Translation gives CASSKDRADTEAFF.

The gene calls are TRBV5-1 and TRBJ2-1; 11 nucleotides line up with TRBD2. V lost 4 bases and J lost 4; bases outside the gene matches: 7. This CDR3 comprises 16 residues. Per the germline V gene, CDR1 is SGHRS and CDR2 is YFSETQ. In DNA, the CDR3 is TGCGCCAGCAGCATACTAGCGGGAGTGTCGTACAATGAGCAGTTCTTC. Amino acids: CASSILAGVSYNEQFF.

The rearrangement uses TRBV11-3 and TRBJ1-3; the D is unclear. Germline CDR1 reads SGHNT; CDR2 reads YENEEA. With 2 bases removed from V and 2 bases from J, the gap between germline ends came to 10 bases. CDR3 length: 15 amino acids. For the CDR3, the DNA is TGTGCCAGCAGCTTACCGGGGAGACCTGGAAACACCATATATTTT. Residues: CASSLPGRPGNTIYF.

This clone has more than one count but fewer than ten. This sequence joins TRBV11-3 and TRBJ2-5; the D gene is possibly TRBD2 (5 bases). Germline values: CDR1 SGHNT, CDR2 YENEEA. The ends were cut back, 2 bases at V and 3 bases at J, with 10 bases in the middle. The CDR3 consists of 14 residues. CDR3 in amino acids: CASSLSGTKETQYF. The CDR3, as DNA: TGTGCCAGCAGCTTAAGCGGCACAAAAGAGACCCAGTACTTC.

This chain connects TRBV5-4 to TRBJ2-3; a possible D gene is TRBD2 (6 bases). This CDR3 comprises 13 residues. The germline CDR1 and CDR2 sequences are SGHNT and YYREEE (reference sequence). The V and J ends lost 3 bases and 5 bases respectively, with 10 bases between them. As DNA, the CDR3 is TGTGCCAGCAGCTGGAGGGTAGGAGATACGCAGTATTTT. Its protein is CASSWRVGDTQYF.

This clone was seen a few times. This chain's CDR3 is CASSEEGGLAGVEQYV. In DNA, the CDR3 is TGTGCCAGCAGTGAAGAGGGGGGACTAGCGGGAGTGGAGCAGTACGTC. J is TRBJ2-7 and V is TRBV2; 14 bases are shared with TRBD2. This CDR3 has 16 residues. CDR1 and CDR2 (germline): SNHLY, FYNNEI. The ends lost 1 base at V and 7 bases at J; junction bases unmatched: 6.

The gene calls are TRBV7-2 and TRBJ2-1; no firm D call. This CDR3 has 14 amino acids. Germline-derived CDR1 and CDR2 are SGHTA and FQGNSA. The V and J ends lost 1 base and 6 bases respectively, with 10 bases between them. This chain's CDR3 is CASSLVASGNEQFF. The CDR3 nucleotides are TGTGCCAGCAGCTTAGTAGCTAGTGGCAATGAGCAGTTCTTC.

J is TRBJ1-1 and V is TRBV11-3; TRBD1 matches 8 bases. The CDR3 is 13 residues long. J lost 1 base, V lost 8 bases, and 3 bases had no gene match. Germline loops: CDR1 SGHNT, CDR2 YENEEA. Here the CDR3 DNA reads TGTGCCAGCGGGACAGGATCGAACACTGAAGCTTTCTTT. The encoded protein is CASGTGSNTEAFF.

This clone was detected only once. The rearrangement joins TRBV7-3 to TRBJ2-1, with 12 bases fitting TRBD2. The V gene's germline CDR1 is SGHTA and CDR2 FQGTGA. The CDR3 is 16 residues long. V shed 2 bases and J 6 bases; nucleotides not matched to a gene: 5. The CDR3 sequence: CASSLSGLAGGNEQFF. The CDR3 DNA reads TGTGCCAGCAGCTTATCGGGACTAGCGGGCGGCAATGAGCAGTTCTTC.

This clone was found once. This chain connects TRBV19 to TRBJ1-2; 7 bases fit TRBD1. Unmatched junction bases numbered 4, after V lost 7 bases and J lost 2 bases. Germline V lookup: CDR1 LNHDA, CDR2 SQIVND (reference sequence). This CDR3 region has 13 residues. The CDR3 loop is CASNDRVNYGYTF. Written as DNA, the CDR3 is TGTGCCAGTAACGACAGGGTAAACTATGGCTACACCTTC.

This chain joins TRBV11-2 and TRBJ2-1; D may be TRBD1 (5 bases). Per the germline V gene, CDR1 is SGHAT and CDR2 is FQNNGV. This CDR3 spans 15 amino acids. The V end was cut by 4 bases, the J end by 2 bases, with 12 bases between. The CDR3 nucleotides read TGTGCCAGCAGCTCCCTAAAGGGGCCCTACAATGAGCAGTTCTTC. Its protein product is CASSSLKGPYNEQFF.

As DNA, the CDR3 is TGTGCCAGCAGCTCCCTCTGGGGTCAGGGGAAAGAGACCCAGTACTTC. Its translation is CASSSLWGQGKETQYF. The rearrangement links TRBV14 to TRBJ2-5; tentative D call: TRBD1 (6 bases). This CDR3 has 16 amino acids. V was clipped by 5 bases and J by 3 bases, with 19 bases between them. CDR1 and CDR2 from the germline V gene are SGHDN and FVKESK.

The CDR3 is CASSKGGISGRQETQYF. The DNA of the CDR3 is TGTGCCAGCAGCAAAGGGGGTATTAGCGGGAGACAAGAGACCCAGTACTTC. This chain links TRBV11-3 with TRBJ2-5, with 9 bases fitting TRBD2. The trim removed 5 bases at V and 2 bases at J, leaving 12 bases unmatched. There are 17 residues in the CDR3. From germline, CDR1 is SGHNT and CDR2 YENEEA. Filled out from reference TRBV11-3 and TRBJ2-5, the complete variable domain reads EAGVVQSPRYKIIEKKQPVAFWCNPISGHNTLYWYLQNLGQGPELLIRYENEEAVDDSQLPKDRFSAERLKGVDSTLKIQPAELGDSAVYLCASSKGGISGRQETQYFGPGTRLLVL.